This entry concerns a single T cell receptor beta chain. The target antigen is unknown. This entry comes from a study of T cell repertoires in cytomegalovirus infection. Study as a whole: The authors relied on CMV epitopes, both recently identified HLA-C-restricted and well-studied HLA-B-restricted. Study outcomes and limitations: The response measured ex vivo was dominated by TCR beta clonotypes (HLA-C-restricted and CMV-specific).

The V gene's germline CDR1 is SGHAT and CDR2 FQNNGV. V gave up 6 bases and J gave up 5 bases; unmatched junction bases: 3. The CDR3 loop spans 13 amino acids. MiXCR was run by TCRdb on the reads, yielding one entry per CDR3 protein. The sample includes 80,000 or so distinct CDR3 sequences, 20% to 30% of them seen just once. The receptor was derived from a human donor in good health (CMV status not recorded). Some clones in this sample may be carry-over from other donors' samples. Material: CD8+ T cells from cultured PBMCs, obtained from culture after CMV antigen stimulation. The chain joins TRBV11-2 to TRBJ1-4, with 7 bases lining up with TRBD1. CDR3 DNA: TGTGCCAGCAGGACGACAGGGAATGAAAAACTGTTTTTT. Translating gives CASRTTGNEKLFF. Looking up the rest from reference TRBV11-2 and TRBJ1-4 gives the full variable domain: EAGVAQSPRYKIIEKRQSVAFWCNPISGHATLYWYQQILGQGPKLLIQFQNNGVVDDSQLPKDRFSAERLKGVDSTLKIQPAKLEDSAVYLCASRTTGNEKLFFGSGTQLSVL.